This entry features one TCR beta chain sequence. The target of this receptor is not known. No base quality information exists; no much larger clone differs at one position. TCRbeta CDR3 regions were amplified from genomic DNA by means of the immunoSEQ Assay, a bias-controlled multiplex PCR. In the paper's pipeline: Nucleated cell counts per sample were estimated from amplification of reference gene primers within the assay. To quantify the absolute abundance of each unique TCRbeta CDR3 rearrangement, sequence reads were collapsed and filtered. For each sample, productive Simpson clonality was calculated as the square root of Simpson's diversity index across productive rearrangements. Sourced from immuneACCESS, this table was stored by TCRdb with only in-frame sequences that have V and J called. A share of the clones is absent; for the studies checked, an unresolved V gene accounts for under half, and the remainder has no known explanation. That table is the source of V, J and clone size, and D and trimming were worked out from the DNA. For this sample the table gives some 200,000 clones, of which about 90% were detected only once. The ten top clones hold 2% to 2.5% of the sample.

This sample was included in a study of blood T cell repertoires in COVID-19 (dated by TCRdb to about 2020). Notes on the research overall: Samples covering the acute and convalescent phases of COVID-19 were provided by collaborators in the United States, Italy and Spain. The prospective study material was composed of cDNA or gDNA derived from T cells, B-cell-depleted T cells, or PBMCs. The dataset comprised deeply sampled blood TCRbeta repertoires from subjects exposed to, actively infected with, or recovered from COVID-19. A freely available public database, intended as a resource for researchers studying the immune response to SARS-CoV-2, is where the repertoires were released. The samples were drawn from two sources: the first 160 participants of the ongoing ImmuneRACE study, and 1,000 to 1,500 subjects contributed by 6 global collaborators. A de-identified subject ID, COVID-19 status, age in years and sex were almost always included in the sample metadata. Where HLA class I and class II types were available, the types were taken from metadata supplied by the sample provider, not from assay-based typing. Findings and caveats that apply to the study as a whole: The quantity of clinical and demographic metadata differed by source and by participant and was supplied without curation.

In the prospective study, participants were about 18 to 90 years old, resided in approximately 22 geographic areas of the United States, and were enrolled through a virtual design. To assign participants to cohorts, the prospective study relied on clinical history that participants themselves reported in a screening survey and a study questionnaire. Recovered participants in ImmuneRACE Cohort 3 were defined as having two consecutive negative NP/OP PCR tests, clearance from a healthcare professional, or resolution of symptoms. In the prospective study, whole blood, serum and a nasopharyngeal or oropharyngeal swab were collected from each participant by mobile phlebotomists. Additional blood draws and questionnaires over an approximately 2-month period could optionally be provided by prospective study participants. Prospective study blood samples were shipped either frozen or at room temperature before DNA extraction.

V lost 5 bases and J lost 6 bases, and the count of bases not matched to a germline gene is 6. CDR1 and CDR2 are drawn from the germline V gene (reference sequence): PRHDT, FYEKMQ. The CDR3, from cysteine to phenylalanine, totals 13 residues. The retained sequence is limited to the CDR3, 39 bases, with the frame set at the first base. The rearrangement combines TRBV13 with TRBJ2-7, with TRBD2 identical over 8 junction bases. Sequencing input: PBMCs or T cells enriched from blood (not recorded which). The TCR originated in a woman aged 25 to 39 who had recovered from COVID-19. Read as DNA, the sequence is TGTGCCAGCAGCCCCCGGACTAGCAGCGAGCAGTACTTC. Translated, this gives CASSPRTSSEQYF.